This record covers a single TCR beta chain. The data belong to a study of blood T cells in healthy people across ages. For the second PCR, which ran for about 6 to 11 cycles, a sample-barcoded 5' primer and a J-beta primer mix were used. From the 5' RACE reads, TCRdb called clonotypes with MiXCR, one entry per CDR3 protein. The top ten hold about an eighth of the sample, which has about a million distinct CDR3 sequences, roughly two fifths seen once. The CDR3 is 13 residues long. The germline V and J ends were trimmed by 6 bases and 1 base, with 9 bases remaining between them. What was sequenced was blood. The clonotype originates from a man between 18 and 35 years old in good health. This rearrangement joins TRBV12-3 or TRBV12-4 to TRBJ1-1; D is undetermined. CDR3 sequence reads: CASSQSTNTEAFF. In DNA, the CDR3 is TGTGCCAGCAGCCAAAGCACGAACACTGAAGCTTTCTTT.